Listed below are T cell receptor beta chains from one sample, sequenced in a study of cytomegalovirus exposure and HLA in healthy donors. Generated by immunoSEQ multiplex PCR, the TCRdb table keeps only in-frame clones and is missing some. Of some 120,000 clones listed, 81% are singletons. Sequenced: PBMCs. All receptors derive from a man aged 18 to 30 in good health and CMV-seronegative. Both conserved end residues are part of each CDR3. D genes are given only for firm matches. For some rows the clone size is stated as once, few or many, or as a class when expanded; others skip it.

>TRBV9|TRBD1|once|TRBJ2-7
CASSATSGTAPSEQYF
TGTGCCAGCAGCGCAACCTCCGGGACAGCCCCCAGCGAGCAGTACTTC
>TRBV4-1|NA|NA|TRBJ2-6
CASSQYPPQDSSGANVLTF
TGCGCCAGCAGCCAATACCCCCCGCAGGACAGCTCTGGGGCCAACGTCCTGACTTTC
>TRBV5-1|TRBD2|few|TRBJ2-5
CASSSRGAGGLETQYF
TGCGCCAGCAGCTCCCGGGGAGCGGGGGGTCTGGAGACCCAGTACTTC
>TRBV27|NA|NA|TRBJ1-2
CASSLSGATNYGYTF
TGTGCCAGCAGTTTATCAGGGGCGACGAACTATGGCTACACCTTC
>TRBV6-4|NA|NA|TRBJ2-1
CASSGGDYNEQFF
TGTGCCAGCAGTGGGGGGGATTACAATGAGCAGTTCTTC
>TRBV9|NA|NA|TRBJ2-7
CASSVVGGGDEQYF
TGTGCCAGCAGCGTAGTTGGAGGGGGGGACGAGCAGTACTTC
>TRBV11-3|TRBD1|once|TRBJ2-2
CASSLHRDRGGELFF
TGTGCCAGCAGCTTACACCGGGACAGGGGCGGGGAGCTGTTTTTT
>TRBV2|NA|few|TRBJ1-3
CASSGTGSGNTIYF
TGTGCCAGCAGTGGCACGGGCTCTGGAAACACCATATATTTT
>TRBV6-1|TRBD2|NA|TRBJ2-7
CASSVRTSGGPSSYEQYF
TGTGCCAGCAGTGTCCGGACTAGCGGGGGTCCCAGCTCCTACGAGCAGTACTTC
>TRBV6-5|TRBD1|NA|TRBJ1-4
CASSDRETEKLFF
TGTGCCAGCAGTGACAGGGAAACGGAAAAACTGTTTTTT
>TRBV5-1|NA|NA|TRBJ2-1
CASSLGVLLNNEQFF
TGCGCCAGCAGCCTAGGGGTCCTATTAAACAATGAGCAGTTCTTC
>TRBV12-5|NA|NA|TRBJ1-2
CASGLGTDVFGGYTF
TGTGCTAGTGGTTTGGGGACAGACGTATTTGGTGGCTACACCTTC
>TRBV5-1|NA|NA|TRBJ1-1
CASSLVDRMNTEAFF
TGCGCCAGCAGCTTGGTCGACAGAATGAACACTGAAGCTTTCTTT
>TRBV2|TRBD1|NA|TRBJ2-2
CASSGTGGNTGELFF
TGTGCCAGCAGTGGGACAGGGGGGAACACCGGGGAGCTGTTTTTT
>TRBV6-5|NA|NA|TRBJ2-5
CASSYLEGETQYF
TGTGCCAGCAGTTACCTGGAGGGGGAGACCCAGTACTTC
>TRBV5-5|NA|NA|TRBJ2-5
CASSLTSQETQYF
TGTGCCAGCAGCTTAACATCTCAAGAGACCCAGTACTTC
>TRBV5-4|NA|NA|TRBJ1-4
CASSSTAGEKLFF
TGTGCCAGCAGCTCGACCGCGGGGGAAAAACTGTTTTTT
>TRBV4-2|NA|NA|TRBJ2-2
CASSQEGGANTGELFF
TGTGCCAGCAGCCAAGAAGGGGGGGCGAACACCGGGGAGCTGTTTTTT
>TRBV21-1|NA|NA|TRBJ1-2
CASSKYGRVVDGYTF
TGTGCCAGCAGCAAATACGGCAGGGTGGTGGATGGCTACACCTTC
>TRBV18|NA|NA|TRBJ2-7
CASSPLDGGHTSSYEQYF
TGTGCCAGCTCACCACTCGACGGCGGACATACTTCCTCCTACGAGCAGTACTTC
>TRBV5-4|TRBD2|NA|TRBJ2-3
CASSLMSGGATDTQYF
TGTGCCAGCAGCTTGATGAGCGGGGGGGCGACAGATACGCAGTATTTT
>TRBV2|NA|NA|TRBJ2-2
CASSRGGRELFF
TGTGCCAGCAGTCGGGGTGGGAGGGAGCTGTTTTTT
>TRBV18|TRBD2|NA|TRBJ2-1
CASSPFERGGPGEQFF
TGTGCCAGCTCACCGTTCGAGCGGGGGGGGCCGGGTGAGCAGTTCTTC
>TRBV10-1|NA|NA|TRBJ1-3
CASSGPGNTIYF
TGCGCCAGCAGTGGTCCGGGAAACACCATATATTTT